This is a list of T cell receptor beta chains from one sample in a study of blood T cell repertoires in COVID-19. Here immunoSEQ multiplex PCR was the method, and the copy in TCRdb shows in-frame clones only, minus some. The sample has about 56,000 clones; 80% to 90% are singletons. Sequencing was performed on peripheral blood. These receptors were collected from a woman older than 75 with acute or convalescent COVID-19. Both conserved end residues are part of each CDR3. The D gene is left open where the match is weak.

v_gene,d_gene,CDR3aa
TRBV9,TRBD1,CASSGHTGAEQYF
TRBV27,TRBD1,CASSKRTGGDSYNSPLHF
TRBV12-3/TRBV12-4,NA,CASSMGHLLEQYF
TRBV5-4,NA,CASSLPVGELFF
TRBV7-9,NA,CASSRSGRAEQYF
TRBV21-1,NA,CASGGYRITVTGELFF
TRBV19,NA,CASSITSGRPYEQYF
TRBV5-4,TRBD1,CASSADREEKLFF
TRBV20-1,NA,CSASSGHEQYF
TRBV29-1,TRBD1,CSVGGQDYGYTF
TRBV6-6,TRBD2,CASSRTSASSYNEQFF
TRBV6-7,NA,CASSYSGGQTGYTF
TRBV4-2,TRBD1,CASSQSGQGKENTEAFF
TRBV13,TRBD2,CASSLGLAGGPGGDTQYF
TRBV6-5,NA,CASSLSRLNEKLFF
TRBV2,NA,CASSEDGGDQPQHF
TRBV27,TRBD2,CASSPGLHTDTQYF
TRBV3-1/TRBV3-2,NA,CASSPRGVTGNTIYF
TRBV9,NA,CASTRDGGGWYGYTF
TRBV2,NA,CASSTPYNEQFF
TRBV29-1,TRBD1,CSDGDRGSYGYTF
TRBV9,TRBD2,CASSLGLAGQIPDTQYF
TRBV9,NA,CASSRQENYGYTF
TRBV3-1/TRBV3-2,TRBD1,CASSQGRGAKNIQYF
TRBV5-1,NA,CASSLDLVTDTQYF
TRBV5-5,NA,CASSSAIAFSGELFF
TRBV7-2,TRBD2,CASSLLAETQYF